The sequence of this T cell receptor (beta chain) was determined in a study of cytomegalovirus exposure and HLA in healthy donors. The CDR3 consists of 14 residues. CDR1 and CDR2 (germline): SGDLS, YYNGEE. Trimming left V 10 bases short and J 0 bases short, with 14 bases between. It was with 60 Vbeta and 13 Jbeta primers that the PCR ran. This table comes from immunoSEQ multiplex PCR, and its TCRdb copy is limited to in-frame clones, with some not included. This sample has under 200,000 clones; approximately 86% occur once, and the top ten carry under 2.5%. Study conclusions and caveats: While the bulk of TCR sequences proved rare, some public TCRs turned up in many donors.

Donors counted as nominally healthy when sampled, yet unrecorded immune exposures were likely. This clone showed up just once. Its antigen is as yet unknown. The genes are TRBV9 and TRBJ2-1; a weak D match, TRBD1 (5 bases). Sequencing used PBMCs. The origin of this receptor is a woman aged 18-30 years in good health and CMV-seronegative. The CDR3 DNA reads as TGTGCCTCGACACAGGTACTCTCCTACAATGAGCAGTTCTTC. Translation gives CASTQVLSYNEQFF.